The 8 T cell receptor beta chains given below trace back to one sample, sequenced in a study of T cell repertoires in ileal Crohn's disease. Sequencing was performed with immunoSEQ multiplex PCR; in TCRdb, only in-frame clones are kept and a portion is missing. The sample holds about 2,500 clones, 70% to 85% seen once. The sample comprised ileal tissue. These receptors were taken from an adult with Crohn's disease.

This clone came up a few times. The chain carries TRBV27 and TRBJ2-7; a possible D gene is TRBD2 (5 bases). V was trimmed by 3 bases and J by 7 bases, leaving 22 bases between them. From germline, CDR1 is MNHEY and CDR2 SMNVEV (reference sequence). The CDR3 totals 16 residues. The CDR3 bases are TGTGCCAGCAGTTTCGCGGGCGCTAGCCGGTTCGGGGAGCAGTACTTC. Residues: CASSFAGASRFGEQYF.

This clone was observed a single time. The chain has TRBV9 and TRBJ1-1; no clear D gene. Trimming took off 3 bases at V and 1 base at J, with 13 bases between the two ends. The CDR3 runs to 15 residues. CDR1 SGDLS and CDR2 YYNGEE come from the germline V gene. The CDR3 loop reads CASSEGGWRNTEAFF. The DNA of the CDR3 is TGTGCCAGCAGCGAGGGAGGGTGGAGGAACACTGAAGCTTTCTTT.

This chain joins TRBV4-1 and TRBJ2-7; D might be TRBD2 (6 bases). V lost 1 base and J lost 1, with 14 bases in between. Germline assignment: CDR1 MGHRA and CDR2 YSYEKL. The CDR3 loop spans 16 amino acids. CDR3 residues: CASSQGRGSGSYEQYF. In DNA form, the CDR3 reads TGCGCCAGCAGCCAAGGTCGGGGGAGTGGGTCCTACGAGCAGTACTTC.

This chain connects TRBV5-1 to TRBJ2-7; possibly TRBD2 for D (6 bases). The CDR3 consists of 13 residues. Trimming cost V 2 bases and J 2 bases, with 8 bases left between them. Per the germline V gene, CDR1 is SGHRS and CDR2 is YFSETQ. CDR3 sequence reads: CASSFLAAYEQYF. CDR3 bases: TGCGCCAGCAGCTTTTTAGCGGCCTACGAGCAGTACTTC. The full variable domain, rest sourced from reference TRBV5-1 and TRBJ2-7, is KAGVTQTPRYLIKTRGQQVTLSCSPISGHRSVSWYQQTPGQGLQFLFEYFSETQRNKGNFPGRFSGRQFSNSRSEMNVSTLELGDSALYLCASSFLAAYEQYFGPGTRLTVT.

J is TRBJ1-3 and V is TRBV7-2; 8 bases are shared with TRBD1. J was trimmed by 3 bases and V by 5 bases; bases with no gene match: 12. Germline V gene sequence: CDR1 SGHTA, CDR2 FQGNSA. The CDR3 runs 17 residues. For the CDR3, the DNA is TGTGCCAGCAGCCCGTCGCCAGGGGGCGTTTATGGAAACACCATATATTTT. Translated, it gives CASSPSPGGVYGNTIYF.

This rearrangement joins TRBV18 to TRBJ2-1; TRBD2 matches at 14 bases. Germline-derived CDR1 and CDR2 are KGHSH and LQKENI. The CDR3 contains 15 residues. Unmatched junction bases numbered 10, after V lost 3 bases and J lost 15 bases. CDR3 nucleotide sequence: TGTGCCAGCTCACCCGCCGGGACTAGCGGGAGCTCTTGGTTCTTC. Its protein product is CASSPAGTSGSSWFF.

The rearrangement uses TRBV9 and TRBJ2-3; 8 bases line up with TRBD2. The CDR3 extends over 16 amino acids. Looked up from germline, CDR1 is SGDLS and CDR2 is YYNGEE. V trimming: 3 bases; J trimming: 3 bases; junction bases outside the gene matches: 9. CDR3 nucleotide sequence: TGTGCCAGCAGCGGCCGCTCCCGCGGGAGGACAGATACGCAGTATTTT. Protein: CASSGRSRGRTDTQYF.

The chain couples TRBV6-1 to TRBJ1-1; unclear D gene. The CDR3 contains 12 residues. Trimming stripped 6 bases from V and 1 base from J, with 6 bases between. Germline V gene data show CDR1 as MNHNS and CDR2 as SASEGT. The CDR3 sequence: CASRDTNTEAFF. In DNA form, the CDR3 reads TGTGCCAGCAGAGACACGAACACTGAAGCTTTCTTT.